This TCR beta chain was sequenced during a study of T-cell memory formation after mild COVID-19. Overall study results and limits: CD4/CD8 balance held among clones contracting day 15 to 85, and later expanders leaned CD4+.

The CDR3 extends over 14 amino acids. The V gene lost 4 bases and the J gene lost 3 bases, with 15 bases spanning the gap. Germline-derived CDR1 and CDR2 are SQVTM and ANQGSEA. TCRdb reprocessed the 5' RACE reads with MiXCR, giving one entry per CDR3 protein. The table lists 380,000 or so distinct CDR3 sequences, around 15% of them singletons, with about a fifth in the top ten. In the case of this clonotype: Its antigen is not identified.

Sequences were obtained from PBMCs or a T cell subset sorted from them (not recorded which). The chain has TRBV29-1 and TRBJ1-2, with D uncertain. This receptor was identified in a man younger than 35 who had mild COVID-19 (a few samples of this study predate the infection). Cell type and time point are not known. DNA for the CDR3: TGCAGCGTTGTTTGGTGGTCAGGTGACTATGGCTACACCTTC. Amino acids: CSVVWWSGDYGYTF.